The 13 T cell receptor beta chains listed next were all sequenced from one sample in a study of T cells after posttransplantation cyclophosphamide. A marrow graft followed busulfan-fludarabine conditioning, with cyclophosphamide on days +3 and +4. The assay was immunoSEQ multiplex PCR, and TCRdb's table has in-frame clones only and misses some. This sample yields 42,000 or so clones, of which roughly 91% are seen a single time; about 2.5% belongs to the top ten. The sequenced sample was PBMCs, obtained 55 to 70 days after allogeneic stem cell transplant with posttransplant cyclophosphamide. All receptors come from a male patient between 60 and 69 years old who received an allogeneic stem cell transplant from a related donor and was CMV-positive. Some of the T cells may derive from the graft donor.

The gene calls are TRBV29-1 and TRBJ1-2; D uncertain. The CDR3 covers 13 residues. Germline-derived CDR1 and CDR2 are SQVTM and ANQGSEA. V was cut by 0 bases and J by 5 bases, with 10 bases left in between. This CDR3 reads CSVEERSTYGYTF. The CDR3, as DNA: TGCAGCGTTGAAGAACGTTCGACTTATGGCTACACCTTC.

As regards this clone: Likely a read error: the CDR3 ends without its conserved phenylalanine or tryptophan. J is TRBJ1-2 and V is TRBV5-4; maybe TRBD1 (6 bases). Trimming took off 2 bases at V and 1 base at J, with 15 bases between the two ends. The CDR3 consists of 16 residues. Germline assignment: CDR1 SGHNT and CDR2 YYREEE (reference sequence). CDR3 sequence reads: CASSFVSGDLNYGYTL. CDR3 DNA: TGTGCCAGCAGCTTCGTATCAGGGGACCTTAACTATGGCTACACCCTC.

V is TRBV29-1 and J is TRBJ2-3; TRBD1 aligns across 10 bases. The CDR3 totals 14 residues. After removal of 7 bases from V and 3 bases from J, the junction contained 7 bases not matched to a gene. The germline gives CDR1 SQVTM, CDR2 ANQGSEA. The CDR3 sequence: CSARTGGWTDTQYF. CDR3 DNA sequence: TGCAGCGCCCGGACAGGGGGTTGGACAGATACGCAGTATTTT.

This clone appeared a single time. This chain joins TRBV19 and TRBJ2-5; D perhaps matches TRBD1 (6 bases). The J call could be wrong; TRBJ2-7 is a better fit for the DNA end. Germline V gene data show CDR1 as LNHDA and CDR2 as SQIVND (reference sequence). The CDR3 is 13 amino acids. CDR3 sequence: CASSRTVSYEQYF. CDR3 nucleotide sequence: TGTGCCAGTAGTAGGACAGTTTCCTACGAGCAGTACTTC.

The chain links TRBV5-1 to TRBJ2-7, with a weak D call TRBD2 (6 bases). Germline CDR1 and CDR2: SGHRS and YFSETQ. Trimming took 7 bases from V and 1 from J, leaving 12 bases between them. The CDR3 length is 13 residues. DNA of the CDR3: TGCGCCAGCCGGGACTGGCGGTCCTACGAGCAGTACTTC. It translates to CASRDWRSYEQYF.

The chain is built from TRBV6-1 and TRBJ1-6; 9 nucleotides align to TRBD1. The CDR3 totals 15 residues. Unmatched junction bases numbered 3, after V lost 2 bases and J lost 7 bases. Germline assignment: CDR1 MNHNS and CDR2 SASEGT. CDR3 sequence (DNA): TGTGCCAGCAGTGAACTGGACAGGGGAAATTCACCCCTCCACTTT. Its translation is CASSELDRGNSPLHF.

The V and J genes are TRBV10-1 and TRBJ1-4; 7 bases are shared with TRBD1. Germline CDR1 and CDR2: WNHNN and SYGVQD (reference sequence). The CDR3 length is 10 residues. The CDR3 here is CVQGDEKLFF. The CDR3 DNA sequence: TGCGTCCAGGGGGATGAAAAACTGTTTTTT.

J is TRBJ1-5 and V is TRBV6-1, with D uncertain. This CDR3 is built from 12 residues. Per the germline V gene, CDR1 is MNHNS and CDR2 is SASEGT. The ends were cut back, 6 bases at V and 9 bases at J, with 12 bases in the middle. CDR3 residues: CASSLASGPQHF. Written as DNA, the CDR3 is TGTGCCAGCAGCCTCGCGTCAGGGCCCCAGCATTTT.

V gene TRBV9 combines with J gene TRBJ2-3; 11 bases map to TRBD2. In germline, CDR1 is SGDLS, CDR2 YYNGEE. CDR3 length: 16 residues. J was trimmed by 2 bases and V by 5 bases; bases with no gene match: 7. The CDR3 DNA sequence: TGTGCCAGCAGACCACCTAGCGGGGGGTCCACAGATACGCAGTATTTT. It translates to CASRPPSGGSTDTQYF.

CDR3 nucleotide sequence: TGCGCCAGCAGCCAAGCTCGGGACAGCTCCTACGAGCAGTACGTC. Its protein is CASSQARDSSYEQYV. The chain employs TRBV4-1 and TRBJ2-7, with 7 nucleotides matching TRBD1. Unmatched junction bases numbered 3, after V lost 1 base and J lost 0 bases. The CDR3 length is 15 residues. Per the germline V gene, CDR1 is MGHRA and CDR2 is YSYEKL.

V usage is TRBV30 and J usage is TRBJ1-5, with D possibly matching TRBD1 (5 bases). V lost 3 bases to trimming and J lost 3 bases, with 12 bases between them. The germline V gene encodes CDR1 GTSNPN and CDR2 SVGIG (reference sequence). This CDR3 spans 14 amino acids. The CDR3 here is CAWSEWGLNQPQHF. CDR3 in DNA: TGTGCCTGGAGCGAGTGGGGCCTCAATCAGCCCCAGCATTTT. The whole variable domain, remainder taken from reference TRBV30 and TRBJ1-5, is SQTIHQWPATLVQPVGSPLSLECTVEGTSNPNLYWYRQAAGRGLQLLFYSVGIGQISSEVPQNLSASRPQDRQFILSSKKLLLSDSGFYLCAWSEWGLNQPQHFGDGTRLSIL.

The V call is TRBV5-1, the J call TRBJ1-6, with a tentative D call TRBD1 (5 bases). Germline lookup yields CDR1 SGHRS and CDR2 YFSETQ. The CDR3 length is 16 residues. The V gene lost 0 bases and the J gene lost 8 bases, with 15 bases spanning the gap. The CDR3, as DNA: TGCGCCAGCAGCTTGGCGTCAGCGCGGGGGGATTCACCCCTCCACTTT. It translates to CASSLASARGDSPLHF.

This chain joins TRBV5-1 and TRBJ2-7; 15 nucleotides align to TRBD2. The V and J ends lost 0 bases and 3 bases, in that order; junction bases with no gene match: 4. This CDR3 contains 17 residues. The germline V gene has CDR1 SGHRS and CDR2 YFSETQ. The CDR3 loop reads CASSLAGTSGGFYEQYF. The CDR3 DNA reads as TGCGCCAGCAGCTTGGCCGGGACTAGCGGGGGGTTCTACGAGCAGTACTTC.